This TCR beta chain was obtained from a study of sequential checkpoint blockade in melanoma. Method: immunoSEQ multiplex PCR; TCRdb's copy keeps in-frame clones and lacks some. The sample lists some 10,000 clones; around 79% were seen once. Indicated treatment: randomized to nivolumab then ipilimumab (arm A) or the reverse (arm B). Sorted cells were live CD3+CD8+, lacking CD19 and CD56, from PBMCs. V lost 5 bases and J lost 4; bases outside the gene matches: 14. From germline, CDR1 is MNHEY and CDR2 SMNVEV (reference sequence). The CDR3 totals 17 residues. The chain links TRBV27 to TRBJ1-2; 9 bases fit TRBD1. This TCR came from a human donor with melanoma. The sequencing here drew on CD8+ T cells sorted from blood (inferred from file names), taken from a patient given nivolumab and ipilimumab in sequence. The CDR3 here is CASSPSPGQGLIYGYTF. DNA for the CDR3: TGTGCCAGCAGTCCGTCACCGGGACAGGGATTGATCTATGGCTACACCTTC.